This T cell receptor beta chain was observed in a study of CXCR3-negative and CXCR3-positive naive CD8 T cells. General study results and limits: TRB CDR3 properties were used to infer TCR strength, and surface CD5 was comparable between naive subsets. CXCR3-positive naive cells carried more hydrophobic TRB CDR3s than CXCR3-negative naive cells did.

Regarding this clonotype: Its antigen is still unknown.

The CDR3 has 14 residues. Libraries of TRB cDNA were made by 5' RACE and carried UMIs. TCRdb re-analyzed the 5' RACE reads; it lists each CDR3 protein once, without DNA. In total, the table holds 130,000 to 150,000 distinct CDR3 sequences. Sorting yielded triplicates of 300,000 to 350,000 cells for each CD8+ T cell subset. The chain is built from TRBV12-3 or TRBV12-4 and TRBJ1-6; TCRdb designates TRBD1, a call that cannot be tested without DNA. Sequences were obtained from naive CXCR3+ CD8+ T cells from blood. The subset is: CD45RO-CCR7+CD27+CD95- naive CD8+ T cells expressing CXCR3 (TNR3+). The receptor was isolated from a human donor in good health. Some clones in this sample may be carry-over from other donors' samples. CDR3 loop: CASSWGTYNSPLHF.